This passage covers 30 T cell receptor beta chains from one sample sequenced in a study of blood T cell repertoires in COVID-19. Profiling relied on immunoSEQ multiplex PCR, and the TCRdb table lists in-frame clones only, not all of them. The table shows over 80,000 clones, with approximately 89% occurring only once. Sequences were obtained from peripheral blood. The receptor set was obtained from a human donor in a cohort sampled during active COVID-19.

V gene TRBV7-3 combines with J gene TRBJ2-2; D is uncertain. V lost 5 bases, J lost 0 bases, and 13 bases lay in between. The germline V gene encodes CDR1 SGHTA and CDR2 FQGTGA. The CDR3 sequence is 16 residues long. In nucleotides, the CDR3 is TGTGCCAGCAGCCGACAAGGTGCTACGAACACCGGGGAGCTGTTTTTT. Translated: CASSRQGATNTGELFF. Full variable domain (rest looked up from reference TRBV7-3 and TRBJ2-2): GAGVSQTPSNKVTEKGKYVELRCDPISGHTALYWYRQSLGQGPEFLIYFQGTGAADDSGLPNDRFFAVRPEGSVSTLKIQRTERGDSAVYLCASSRQGATNTGELFFGEGSRLTVL.

V and J are TRBV6-5 and TRBJ1-3, with no clear D. The CDR3 length is 13 residues. The germline V gene encodes CDR1 MNHEY and CDR2 SVGAGI. The germline V and J ends were trimmed by 5 bases and 0 bases, with 5 bases remaining between them. The CDR3 bases are TGTGCCAGCAGTCCCAACTCTGGAAACACCATATATTTT. Protein sequence: CASSPNSGNTIYF.

This chain joins TRBV9 and TRBJ2-1, with 7 bases aligning to TRBD2. Germline CDR1 SGDLS, CDR2 YYNGEE. V lost 4 bases, J lost 8 bases, and 15 bases stayed unmatched. The CDR3 sequence is 16 residues long. CDR3 sequence: CASSHRGAGVGDEQFF. CDR3 DNA sequence: TGTGCCAGCAGCCACCGAGGCGCGGGAGTAGGTGATGAGCAGTTCTTC.

The chain joins TRBV28 to TRBJ1-1; no clear D gene. Germline V CDR1 and CDR2: MDHEN, SYDVKM. V lost 5 bases and J lost 8, with 18 bases in between. The CDR3 is 14 amino acids. Here the CDR3 reads CASSPHSGSPEAFF. The CDR3 DNA sequence: TGTGCCAGCAGTCCCCACTCCGGGAGCCCAGAAGCTTTCTTT. The entire variable domain, with the rest obtained from reference TRBV28 and TRBJ1-1, is as follows: DVKVTQSSRYLVKRTGEKVFLECVQDMDHENMFWYRQDPGLGLRLIYFSYDVKMKEKGDIPEGYSVSREKKERFSLILESASTNQTSMYLCASSPHSGSPEAFFGQGTRLTVV.

J is TRBJ2-7 and V is TRBV29-1; TRBD2 aligns across 14 bases. With 6 bases clipped from V and 3 bases from J, the junction kept 10 bases outside the gene matches. Germline values: CDR1 SQVTM, CDR2 ANQGSEA. The CDR3 consists of 16 residues. The CDR3 here is CSVAKRLAGGVYEQYF. Written as DNA, the CDR3 is TGCAGCGTGGCGAAGAGACTAGCGGGAGGGGTCTACGAGCAGTACTTC.

CDR3 sequence reads: CASSPPLADRLSYEQYF. The CDR3 coding sequence is TGTGCCAGCAGTCCCCCCCTAGCGGACCGTCTTTCCTACGAGCAGTACTTC. The rearrangement uses TRBV28 and TRBJ2-7; the match to TRBD2 covers 7 bases. Germline lookup yields CDR1 MDHEN and CDR2 SYDVKM. The J segment lost 1 base and the V segment lost 5 bases, leaving 14 bases of the junction unmatched. This CDR3 spans 17 amino acids.

This chain joins TRBV10-3 and TRBJ2-2; D gene uncertain. The length of the CDR3 is 13 residues. V was trimmed by 3 bases and J by 1 base, leaving 3 bases between them. In germline, CDR1 is ENHRY, CDR2 SYGVKD. The DNA of the CDR3 is TGTGCCATCAGTGACGGGAACACCGGGGAGCTGTTTTTT. Translated, it gives CAISDGNTGELFF.

The V gene is TRBV9, the J gene TRBJ2-1, with 8 bases aligning to TRBD2. This CDR3 region has 15 residues. V lost 5 bases, J lost 1 base, and 5 bases stayed unmatched. The germline V gene has CDR1 SGDLS and CDR2 YYNGEE. This CDR3 reads CASSTAGASYNEQFF. The CDR3 nucleotides read TGTGCCAGCAGTACAGCGGGAGCTTCCTACAATGAGCAGTTCTTC.

This chain joins TRBV6-5 and TRBJ1-5, with D hard to call. Deletions cut 4 bases from V and 2 bases from J, with 12 bases between. Per the germline V gene, CDR1 is MNHEY and CDR2 is SVGAGI. The CDR3 loop spans 15 amino acids. The DNA of the CDR3 is TGTGCCAGCAGTTCCGAGCGGGAGGGCAATCAGCCCCAGCATTTT. It encodes CASSSEREGNQPQHF.

The rearrangement uses TRBV19 and TRBJ2-7, with unresolved D. This CDR3 has 12 residues. Germline loops: CDR1 LNHDA, CDR2 SQIVND (reference sequence). The V end was cut by 4 bases, the J end by 3 bases, with 7 bases between. CDR3 in DNA: TGTGCCAGTAGTACCCGGAGCTACGAGCAGTACTTC. Its translation is CASSTRSYEQYF.

This sequence joins TRBV11-3 and TRBJ2-2; D gene uncertain. The CDR3 is made up of 13 amino acids. Germline loops: CDR1 SGHNT, CDR2 YENEEA. V lost 3 bases, J lost 2 bases, and 4 bases lay in between. The CDR3 sequence: CASSFSNTGELFF. The CDR3 DNA reads TGTGCCAGCAGCTTCTCCAACACCGGGGAGCTGTTTTTT.

The chain carries TRBV7-9 and TRBJ2-1, with 10 nucleotides matching TRBD2. V was clipped by 6 bases and J by 6 bases; unmatched bases: 14. Per the germline V gene, CDR1 is SEHNR and CDR2 is FQNEAQ (reference sequence). There are 17 residues in the CDR3. CDR3 sequence (DNA): TGTGCCAGCAGTTTTACCCTACTAGCGGGGATACTCAATGAGCAGTTCTTC. It is translated as CASSFTLLAGILNEQFF.

The chain carries TRBV7-9 and TRBJ2-7; D is unclear. Between the trimmed V and J ends, which lost 4 bases and 6 bases, there was a span of 7 bases. The CDR3 spans 11 residues. The germline V gene has CDR1 SEHNR and CDR2 FQNEAQ (reference sequence). The CDR3: CASSSVTEQYF. The CDR3 coding sequence is TGTGCCAGCAGCTCAGTAACCGAGCAGTACTTC.

The gene calls are TRBV7-2 and TRBJ2-5; 7 bases match TRBD2. Per the germline V gene, CDR1 is SGHTA and CDR2 is FQGNSA. CDR3 length equals 15 residues. With 3 bases clipped from V and 4 bases from J, the junction kept 8 bases outside the gene matches. CDR3 nucleotides: TGTGCCAGCAGCTTTTCCAGCGGGACTGGAGAGACCCAGTACTTC. Translation: CASSFSSGTGETQYF.

The chain has TRBV9 and TRBJ2-7, with D possibly being TRBD2 (5 bases). Trimming removed 4 bases at V and 3 bases at J, with 17 bases between. The CDR3 consists of 15 residues. CDR1 is SGDLS and CDR2 is YYNGEE in the germline V gene. The CDR3 loop reads CASSPAGGSIYEQYF. CDR3 bases: TGTGCCAGCAGCCCCGCCGGAGGCAGCATCTACGAGCAGTACTTC.

The chain recombines TRBV7-3 with TRBJ2-3, with 7 positions matching TRBD2. The CDR3 sequence is 18 residues long. Germline CDR1 and CDR2: SGHTA and FQGTGA. The J segment lost 3 bases and the V segment lost 0 bases, leaving 12 bases of the junction unmatched. The CDR3 loop is CASSLTGLGRSATDTQYF. The CDR3 region has the DNA TGTGCCAGCAGCTTAACAGGACTAGGGCGATCGGCGACAGATACGCAGTATTTT. Full variable domain (remainder filled in from reference TRBV7-3 and TRBJ2-3): GAGVSQTPSNKVTEKGKYVELRCDPISGHTALYWYRQSLGQGPEFLIYFQGTGAADDSGLPNDRFFAVRPEGSVSTLKIQRTERGDSAVYLCASSLTGLGRSATDTQYFGPGTRLTVL.

This chain connects TRBV27 to TRBJ2-5; 8 bases fit TRBD1. J lost 5 bases, V lost 6 bases, and 14 bases had no gene match. The CDR3 has 16 amino acids. CDR1 MNHEY and CDR2 SMNVEV come from the germline V gene (reference sequence). CDR3 residues: CASSLSPQGARETQYF. The CDR3 coding sequence is TGTGCCAGCAGCTTGAGTCCCCAGGGGGCGCGCGAGACCCAGTACTTC.

The V call is TRBV3-1 (or the pseudogene TRBV3-2), the J call TRBJ2-7, with TRBD2 identical over 8 bases. CDR1 and CDR2 from the germline V gene are LGHDT and YNNKEL (reference sequence). The V gene end was trimmed by 2 bases and the J gene end by 6 bases; junction bases not matched to a gene: 6. This CDR3 comprises 14 residues. CDR3 DNA: TGTGCCAGCAGCCAAACGGGGGCGGGAGGCGAGCAGTACTTC. Encoded protein: CASSQTGAGGEQYF.

This rearrangement joins TRBV5-1 to TRBJ2-1, with 12 bases that match TRBD2. CDR3 length: 17 amino acids. Germline lookup yields CDR1 SGHRS and CDR2 YFSETQ. V lost 4 bases, J lost 5 bases, and 10 bases stayed unmatched. The CDR3 sequence: CASSQGLAGLTHNEQFF. CDR3 DNA sequence: TGCGCCAGCAGCCAAGGACTAGCGGGGTTAACCCACAATGAGCAGTTCTTC.

This chain joins TRBV20-1 and TRBJ2-7; D is perhaps TRBD1 (5 bases). Germline V gene sequence: CDR1 DFQATT, CDR2 SNEGSKA (reference sequence). Trimming cost V 5 bases and J 3 bases, with 8 bases left between them. The CDR3 is 11 residues long. This chain's CDR3 is CSASRDYEQYF. CDR3 DNA: TGCAGTGCTTCCAGGGACTACGAGCAGTACTTC.

V is TRBV28 and J is TRBJ2-5; 9 bases are a match to TRBD1. Germline CDR1 and CDR2: MDHEN and SYDVKM. With V trimmed by 10 bases and J by 3 bases, 9 bases remained unmatched. The CDR3 covers 14 residues. CDR3 bases: TGTGCCACCCAGGAGGACAGGGGAAAAGAGACCCAGTACTTC. Translating gives CATQEDRGKETQYF.

This rearrangement joins TRBV6-2 or TRBV6-3 to TRBJ2-3; 15 bases are a match to TRBD2. Germline V gene sequence: CDR1 MNHEY, CDR2 SVGEGT. Germline trimming cut 2 bases from V and 7 bases from J; bases unmatched to any gene: 13. This CDR3 is 19 amino acids long. CDR3 residues: CASSYLPGLAGGGANTQYF. CDR3 nucleotides: TGTGCCAGCAGTTACCTCCCGGGACTAGCGGGAGGAGGGGCGAATACGCAGTATTTT.

This clone was found a few times. The genes are TRBV5-4 and TRBJ1-2, with 7 bases that match TRBD1. Germline V gene data show CDR1 as SGHNT and CDR2 as YYREEE (reference sequence). V was clipped by 4 bases and J by 6 bases; unmatched bases: 6. This CDR3 spans 13 amino acids. The CDR3 sequence is CASSLAGQNGYTF. CDR3 nucleotides: TGTGCCAGCAGCCTGGCGGGACAGAATGGCTACACCTTC.

The chain couples TRBV9 to TRBJ2-2; 11 bases are a match to TRBD2. J was trimmed by 2 bases and V by 0 bases; bases with no gene match: 6. CDR3 length equals 18 residues. Per germline, CDR1 SGDLS and CDR2 YYNGEE. The CDR3 nucleotides are TGTGCCAGCAGCGTAGAAGGTAGCGGGAGGGCCAACACCGGGGAGCTGTTTTTT. Translation: CASSVEGSGRANTGELFF.

This clone was recorded a few times. This sequence joins TRBV2 and TRBJ2-7; 8 nucleotides match TRBD1. The V gene's germline CDR1 is SNHLY and CDR2 FYNNEI. This CDR3 is built from 13 residues. V gave up 7 bases and J gave up 5 bases; unmatched junction bases: 7. The CDR3, as DNA: TGTGCCAGCACCGGACAGGGCTTTAACGAGCAGTACTTC. Protein product: CASTGQGFNEQYF.

J is TRBJ2-3 and V is TRBV5-6, with TRBD2 identical over 7 bases. The CDR3 extends over 15 amino acids. After removal of 4 bases from V and 3 bases from J, the junction contained 8 bases not matched to a gene. Germline CDR1 is SGHDT and CDR2 is YYEEEE. Here the CDR3 reads CASSAGLGETDTQYF. The CDR3 coding sequence is TGTGCCAGCAGCGCCGGACTAGGGGAAACAGATACGCAGTATTTT. The full variable domain, with the rest looked up from reference TRBV5-6 and TRBJ2-3, is DAGVTQSPTHLIKTRGQQVTLRCSPKSGHDTVSWYQQALGQGPQFIFQYYEEEERQRGNFPDRFSGHQFPNYSSELNVNALLLGDSALYLCASSAGLGETDTQYFGPGTRLTVL.

The rearrangement joins TRBV7-6 to TRBJ2-3; the match to TRBD2 covers 13 bases. V gave up 3 bases and J gave up 3 bases; unmatched junction bases: 9. The germline V gene has CDR1 SGHVS and CDR2 FNYEAQ. CDR3 length equals 18 residues. CDR3 in amino acids: CASSLLGLAGVGTDTQYF. Written as DNA, the CDR3 is TGTGCCAGCAGCTTGCTAGGACTAGCGGGAGTCGGTACAGATACGCAGTATTTT.

The CDR3 loop is CATSTGGGHEQYF. The CDR3 nucleotides read TGTGCCACCAGTACGGGGGGGGGCCACGAGCAGTACTTC. The rearrangement joins TRBV24-1 to TRBJ2-7; 8 bases map to TRBD2. Germline trimming cut 6 bases from V and 5 bases from J; bases unmatched to any gene: 5. This CDR3 has 13 amino acids. Per germline, CDR1 KGHDR and CDR2 SFDVKD.

This chain uses TRBV3-1 (or the pseudogene TRBV3-2) with TRBJ1-2; D is unclear. The V end lost 4 bases, the J end lost 4 bases, and 7 bases lay between the germline ends. Per germline, CDR1 LGHDT and CDR2 YNNKEL (reference sequence). The CDR3 totals 12 residues. CDR3 amino acids: CASSPPGYGYTF. CDR3 coding DNA: TGTGCCAGCAGCCCACCAGGCTATGGCTACACCTTC.

The V call is TRBV18, the J call TRBJ2-1; TRBD2 is a possible D gene (5 bases). The V and J ends lost 3 bases and 3 bases respectively, with 15 bases between them. This CDR3 has 16 residues. Germline assignment: CDR1 KGHSH and CDR2 LQKENI. CDR3 sequence (DNA): TGTGCCAGCTCACCGAGTTTAGGGAGAGTCTACAATGAGCAGTTCTTC. This encodes CASSPSLGRVYNEQFF. Based on the CDR3 plus reference TRBV18 and TRBJ2-1, the full variable domain is NAGVMQNPRHLVRRRGQEARLRCSPMKGHSHVYWYRQLPEEGLKFMVYLQKENIIDESGMPKERFSAEFPKEGPSILRIQQVVRGDSAAYFCASSPSLGRVYNEQFFGPGTRLTVL.